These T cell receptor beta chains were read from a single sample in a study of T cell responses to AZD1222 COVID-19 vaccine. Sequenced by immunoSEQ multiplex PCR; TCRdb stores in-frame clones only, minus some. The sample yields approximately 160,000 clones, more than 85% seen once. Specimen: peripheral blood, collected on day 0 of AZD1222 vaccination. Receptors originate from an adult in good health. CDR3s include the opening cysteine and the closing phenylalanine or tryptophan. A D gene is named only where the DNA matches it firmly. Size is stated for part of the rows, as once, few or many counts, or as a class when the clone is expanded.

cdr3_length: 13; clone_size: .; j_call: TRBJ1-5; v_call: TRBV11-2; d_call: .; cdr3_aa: CASSLEGWRPQHF; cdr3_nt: TGTGCCAGCAGCTTAGAAGGTTGGCGGCCCCAGCATTTT
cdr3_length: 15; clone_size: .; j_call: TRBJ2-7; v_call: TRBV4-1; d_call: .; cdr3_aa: CASSQATSGYGEQYF; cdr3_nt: TGCGCCAGCAGCCAAGCCACCTCAGGGTACGGCGAGCAGTACTTC
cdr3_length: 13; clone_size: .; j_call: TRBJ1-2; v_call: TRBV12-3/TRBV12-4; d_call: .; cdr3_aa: CATIARGPYGYTF; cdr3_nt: TGTGCCACCATAGCCCGGGGTCCGTATGGCTACACCTTC
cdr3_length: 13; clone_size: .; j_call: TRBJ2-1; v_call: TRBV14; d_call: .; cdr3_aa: CASSQVRANEQFF; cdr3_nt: TGTGCCAGCAGCCAAGTCAGGGCTAATGAGCAGTTCTTC
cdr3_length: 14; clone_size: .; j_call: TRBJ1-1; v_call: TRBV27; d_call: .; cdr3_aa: CASSLSGGVGEAFF; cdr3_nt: TGTGCCAGCAGTTTAAGTGGGGGGGTGGGTGAAGCTTTCTTT
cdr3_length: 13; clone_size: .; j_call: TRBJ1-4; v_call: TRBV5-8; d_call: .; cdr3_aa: CASTKADNEKLFF; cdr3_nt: TGTGCCAGCACTAAGGCGGATAATGAAAAACTGTTTTTT
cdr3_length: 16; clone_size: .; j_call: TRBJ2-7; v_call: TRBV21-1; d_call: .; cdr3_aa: CASSKAVGPAGNEQYF; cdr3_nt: TGTGCCAGCAGCAAAGCAGTCGGCCCCGCGGGAAACGAGCAGTACTTC
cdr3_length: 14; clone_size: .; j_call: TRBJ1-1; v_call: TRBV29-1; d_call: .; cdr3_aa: CSVVNPGWVTEAFF; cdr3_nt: TGCAGCGTTGTGAACCCCGGGTGGGTCACTGAAGCTTTCTTT
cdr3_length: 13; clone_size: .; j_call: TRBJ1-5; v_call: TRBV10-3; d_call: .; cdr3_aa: CAISVSSDQPQHF; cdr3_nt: TGTGCCATCAGTGTCAGTTCTGATCAGCCCCAGCATTTT
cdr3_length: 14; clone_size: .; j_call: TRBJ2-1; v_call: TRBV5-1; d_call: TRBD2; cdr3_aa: CASSLQRGHNEQFF; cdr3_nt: TGCGCCAGCAGCTTGCAGCGGGGCCACAATGAGCAGTTCTTC
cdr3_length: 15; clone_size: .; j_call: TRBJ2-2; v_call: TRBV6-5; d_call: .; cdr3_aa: CASSYQTPNTGELFF; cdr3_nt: TGTGCCAGCAGTTACCAGACACCGAACACCGGGGAGCTGTTTTTT
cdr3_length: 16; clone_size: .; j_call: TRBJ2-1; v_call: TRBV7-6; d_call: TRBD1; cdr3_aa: CASSLVGTGGGNEQFF; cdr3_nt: TGTGCCAGCAGCTTAGTGGGGACAGGGGGAGGCAATGAGCAGTTCTTC
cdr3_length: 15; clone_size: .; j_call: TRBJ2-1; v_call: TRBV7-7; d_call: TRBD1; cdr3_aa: CASSSGTGAYNEQFF; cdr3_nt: TGTGCTAGCAGCTCCGGGACAGGGGCCTACAATGAGCAGTTCTTC
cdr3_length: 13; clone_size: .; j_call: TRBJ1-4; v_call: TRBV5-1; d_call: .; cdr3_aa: CASSRDANEKLFF; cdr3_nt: TGCGCCAGCAGCAGGGATGCTAATGAAAAACTGTTTTTT
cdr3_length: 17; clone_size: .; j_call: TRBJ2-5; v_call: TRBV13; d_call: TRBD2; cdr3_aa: CASSDRTSGALQETQYF; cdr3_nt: TGTGCCAGCAGCGACCGGACTAGCGGGGCCCTGCAAGAGACCCAGTACTTC
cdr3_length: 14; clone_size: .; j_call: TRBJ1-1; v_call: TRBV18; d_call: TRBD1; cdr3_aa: CASSPQGATTEAFF; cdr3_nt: TGTGCCAGCTCACCGCAGGGGGCAACTACTGAAGCTTTCTTT
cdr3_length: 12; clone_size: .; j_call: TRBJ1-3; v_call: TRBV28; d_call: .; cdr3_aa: CASRSSGNTIYF; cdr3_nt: TGTGCCAGCCGTAGCTCTGGAAACACCATATATTTT
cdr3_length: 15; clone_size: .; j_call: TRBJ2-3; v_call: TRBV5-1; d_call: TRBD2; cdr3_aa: CASSFPSGGTDTQYF; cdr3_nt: TGCGCCAGCAGCTTCCCTAGCGGGGGGACAGATACGCAGTATTTT
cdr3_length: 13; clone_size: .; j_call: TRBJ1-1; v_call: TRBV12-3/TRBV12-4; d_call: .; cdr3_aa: CASRYRENTEAFF; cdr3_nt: TGTGCCAGCAGATACAGGGAGAACACTGAAGCTTTCTTT
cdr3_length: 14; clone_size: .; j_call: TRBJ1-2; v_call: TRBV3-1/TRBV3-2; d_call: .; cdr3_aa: CASSQSAVDYGYTF; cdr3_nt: TGTGCCAGCAGCCAGTCCGCGGTCGACTATGGCTACACCTTC
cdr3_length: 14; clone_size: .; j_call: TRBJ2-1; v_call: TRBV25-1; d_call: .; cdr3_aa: CASSSVPVGNEQFF; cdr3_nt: TGTGCCAGCAGTTCGGTGCCGGTAGGCAATGAGCAGTTCTTC
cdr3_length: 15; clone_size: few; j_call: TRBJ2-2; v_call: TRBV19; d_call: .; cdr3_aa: CASSIMAGYTGELFF; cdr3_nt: TGTGCCAGTAGTATCATGGCAGGCTACACCGGGGAGCTGTTTTTT
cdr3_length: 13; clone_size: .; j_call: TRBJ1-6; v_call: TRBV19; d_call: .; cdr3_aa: CASSAVPDSPLHF; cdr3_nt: TGTGCCAGTAGTGCTGTCCCCGACTCACCCCTCCACTTT
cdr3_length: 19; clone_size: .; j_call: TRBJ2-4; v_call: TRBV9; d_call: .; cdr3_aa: CASSVGLFSPTGSKNIQYF; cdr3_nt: TGTGCCAGCAGCGTAGGTTTATTTAGCCCAACAGGGTCCAAAAACATTCAGTACTTC
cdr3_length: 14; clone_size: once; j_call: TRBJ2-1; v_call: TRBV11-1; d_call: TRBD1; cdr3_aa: CASSAGQGIDEQFF; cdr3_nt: TGTGCCAGCAGCGCGGGACAGGGGATTGATGAGCAGTTCTTC
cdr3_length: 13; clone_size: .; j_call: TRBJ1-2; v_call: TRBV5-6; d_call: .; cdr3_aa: CASSLRQGDGYTF; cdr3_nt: TGTGCCAGCAGCTTGAGGCAGGGTGATGGCTACACCTTC
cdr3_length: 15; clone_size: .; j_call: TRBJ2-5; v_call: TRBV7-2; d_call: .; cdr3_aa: CASSLSGPLQETQYF; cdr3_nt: TGTGCCAGCAGCTTGTCGGGGCCCCTCCAAGAGACCCAGTACTTC
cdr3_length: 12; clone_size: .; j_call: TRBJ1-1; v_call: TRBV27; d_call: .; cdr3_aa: CRSGDVNTEAFF; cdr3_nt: TGTCGGTCCGGAGATGTGAACACTGAAGCTTTCTTT
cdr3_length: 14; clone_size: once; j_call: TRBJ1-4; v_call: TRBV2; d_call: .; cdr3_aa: CASTSRATNEKLFF; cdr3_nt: TGTGCCAGCACGTCAAGGGCAACTAATGAAAAACTGTTTTTT
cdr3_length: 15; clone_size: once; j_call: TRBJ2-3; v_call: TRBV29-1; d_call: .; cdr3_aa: CSVGLAGRSTDTQYF; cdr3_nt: TGCAGCGTTGGGCTTGCGGGCCGAAGCACAGATACGCAGTATTTT
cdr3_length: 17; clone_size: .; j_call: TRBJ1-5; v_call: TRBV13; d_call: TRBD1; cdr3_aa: CASSLALGTGGNQPQHF; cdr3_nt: TGTGCCAGCAGCTTAGCCCTAGGGACAGGGGGTAATCAGCCCCAGCATTTT
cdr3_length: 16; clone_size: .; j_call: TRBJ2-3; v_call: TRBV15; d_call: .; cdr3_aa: CATSSHPTFQGDTQYF; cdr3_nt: TGTGCCACCAGCAGTCACCCGACTTTCCAAGGAGATACGCAGTATTTT
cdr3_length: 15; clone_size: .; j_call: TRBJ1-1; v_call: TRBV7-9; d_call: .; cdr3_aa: CASSSDRSGNTEAFF; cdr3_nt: TGTGCCAGCAGCTCGGACAGATCCGGGAACACTGAAGCTTTCTTT
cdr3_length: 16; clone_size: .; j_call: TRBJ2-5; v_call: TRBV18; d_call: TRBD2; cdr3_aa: CASSPSETSLLEAQYF; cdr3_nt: TGTGCCAGCTCACCATCGGAGACTAGCTTGCTAGAGGCCCAGTACTTC
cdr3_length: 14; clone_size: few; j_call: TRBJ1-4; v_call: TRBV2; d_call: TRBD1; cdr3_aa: CASRLTGGNEKLFF; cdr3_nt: TGTGCCAGCAGGTTGACAGGGGGAAATGAAAAACTGTTTTTT
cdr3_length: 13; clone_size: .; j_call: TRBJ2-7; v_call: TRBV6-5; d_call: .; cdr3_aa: CASRPGQTYEQYF; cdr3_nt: TGTGCCAGCAGACCGGGACAAACCTACGAGCAGTACTTC
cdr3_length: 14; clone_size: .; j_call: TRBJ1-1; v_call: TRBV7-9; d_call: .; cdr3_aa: CASSSFDSNTEAFF; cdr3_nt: TGTGCCAGCAGTTCCTTCGACAGTAACACTGAAGCTTTCTTT
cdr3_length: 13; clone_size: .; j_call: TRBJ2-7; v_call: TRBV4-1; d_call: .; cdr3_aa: CASSQAGFNEQYF; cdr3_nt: TGCGCCAGCAGCCAGGCGGGGTTCAACGAGCAGTACTTC
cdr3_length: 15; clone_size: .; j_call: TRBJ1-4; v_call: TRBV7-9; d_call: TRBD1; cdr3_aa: CASSLTRDSLEKLFF; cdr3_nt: TGTGCCAGCAGCTTAACCCGGGACAGTCTCGAAAAACTGTTTTTT
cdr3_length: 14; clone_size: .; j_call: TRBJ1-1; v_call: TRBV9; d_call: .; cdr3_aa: CASSVAVHNTEAFF; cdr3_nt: TGTGCCAGCAGCGTAGCAGTCCATAACACTGAAGCTTTCTTT
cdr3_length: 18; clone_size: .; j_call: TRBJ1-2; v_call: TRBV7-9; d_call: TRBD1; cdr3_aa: CASSLRARGTANNYGYTF; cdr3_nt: TGTGCCAGCAGTTTAAGAGCCCGCGGGACAGCTAATAACTATGGCTACACCTTC
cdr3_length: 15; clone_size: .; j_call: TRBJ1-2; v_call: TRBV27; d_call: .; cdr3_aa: CASSLLGGRNYGYTF; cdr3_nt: TGTGCCAGCAGTTTATTGGGGGGGCGTAACTATGGCTACACCTTC
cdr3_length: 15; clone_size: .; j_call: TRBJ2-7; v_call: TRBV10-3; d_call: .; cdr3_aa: CAIRPAGTVLNEQYF; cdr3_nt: TGTGCCATCAGACCCGCCGGGACGGTGCTCAACGAGCAGTACTTC
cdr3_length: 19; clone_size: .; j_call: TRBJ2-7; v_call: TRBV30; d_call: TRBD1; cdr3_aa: CAWSVYLYKGTGSSYEQYF; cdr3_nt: TGTGCCTGGAGTGTTTACCTCTATAAGGGGACAGGGTCCTCCTACGAGCAGTACTTC
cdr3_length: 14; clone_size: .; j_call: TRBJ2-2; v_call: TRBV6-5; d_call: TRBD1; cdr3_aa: CATRQGLDTGELFF; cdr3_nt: TGTGCCACCAGACAGGGATTGGACACCGGGGAGCTGTTTTTT
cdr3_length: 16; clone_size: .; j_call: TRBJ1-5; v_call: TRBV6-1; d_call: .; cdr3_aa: CASSEGRGIRNQPQHF; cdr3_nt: TGTGCCAGCAGTGAGGGCAGGGGCATCAGGAATCAGCCCCAGCATTTT
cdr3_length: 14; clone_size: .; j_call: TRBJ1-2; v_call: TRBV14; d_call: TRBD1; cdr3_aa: CASSEQQGPYGYTF; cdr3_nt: TGTGCCAGCAGCGAGCAACAGGGGCCCTATGGCTACACCTTC
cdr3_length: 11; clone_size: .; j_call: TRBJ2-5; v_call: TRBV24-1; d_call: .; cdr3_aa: CATSSRETQYF; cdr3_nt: TGTGCCACCAGCTCAAGAGAGACCCAGTACTTC